The clone carrying this TCR beta chain has ten or more counts. Its matching antigen is unknown. The data stem from a study of identical twins. Overall study findings and caveats: It was possible that invariant MAIT and iNKT cells partly confounded the zero-insertion analyses.

The CDR3 length is 12 residues. CDR1 MNHEY and CDR2 SVGAGI come from the germline V gene. V was shortened by 5 bases and J by 12 bases, with 15 bases between the two germline ends. A universal primer site was created by template switching, with the cDNA bearing unique molecular identifiers. Each CDR3 protein gets one entry after TCRdb re-called the 5' RACE reads with MiXCR. The sample has some 440,000 distinct CDR3 sequences; 24% are singletons. These data also formed part of another study, on T cells expressing NK-cell markers.

The sequenced sample consisted of CD4+ T cells sorted from blood. The chain employs TRBV6-5 and TRBJ2-3; D perhaps matches TRBD1 (6 bases). This sequence was found in a young woman in good health. The CDR3 is CASSRWGRDQYF. The CDR3 DNA sequence: TGTGCCAGCAGTCGATGGGGGCGCGACCAGTATTTT.